The 3 T cell receptor beta chains below come from one sample, sequenced in a study of molecular identifiers for immune sequencing clone quantification. TCRdb ran MiXCR on the PCR reads and lists one entry per CDR3 protein. The sample gives nearly 650,000 distinct CDR3 sequences, roughly 27% of which show up once; 0.7% to 0.95% is in the top ten. Material for sequencing was naive CD8+ T cells from blood, with Jurkat cell RNA spiked in. Subset reported: FACS-sorted CD8+CD4-CCR7+CD45RA+ naive T cells. These receptors all stem from a human donor in good health. Some libraries in this study had Jurkat cell RNA spiked in.

Ten or more counts support this clonotype. This chain joins TRBV5-4 and TRBJ1-2, with unresolved D. The CDR3 runs to 13 residues. CDR1 is SGHNT and CDR2 is YYREEE in the germline V gene (reference sequence). Trimming cost V 2 bases and J 5 bases, with 10 bases left between them. CDR3 region: CASSFSGSYGYTF. The DNA for the CDR3 is TGTGCCAGCAGCTTTTCTGGGAGTTATGGCTACACCTTC. The complete variable domain, with remaining parts taken from reference TRBV5-4 and TRBJ1-2, reads ETGVTQSPTHLIKTRGQQVTLRCSSQSGHNTVSWYQQALGQGPQFIFQYYREEENGRGNFPPRFSGLQFPNYSSELNVNALELDDSALYLCASSFSGSYGYTFGSGTRLTVV.

The chain links TRBV6-2 or TRBV6-3 to TRBJ2-7, with TRBD1 identical over 7 bases. This CDR3 comprises 16 residues. Germline CDR1 and CDR2: MNHEY and SVGEGT. V lost 2 bases to trimming and J lost 1 base; unmatched junction nucleotides: 8. The CDR3 region has the DNA TGTGCCAGCAGTTACCCCCGAGACAGGGCATCCTACGAGCAGTACTTC. This sequence encodes CASSYPRDRASYEQYF.

This clonotype has ten or more counts. CDR3 nucleotides: TGCAGCACATGGACTAGCGGAGCCGCCGAGCAGTACTTC. Its translation is CSTWTSGAAEQYF. J is TRBJ2-7 and V is TRBV29-1; TRBD2 aligns across 10 bases. This CDR3 has 13 residues. The V gene's germline CDR1 is SQVTM and CDR2 ANQGSEA. V dropped 8 bases and J dropped 6; count of bases not matched to a gene: 10.